Listed here are 22 T cell receptor beta chains from one sample, sequenced in a study of vaccination effects on CD4 cells after COVID-19. These TCRs' antigens remain unknown. Under the ViraFEST assay, PBMC were stimulated with viral peptide pools so that antigen-specific CD4+ T cells expanded. Sequencing was performed afterwards. Following 10 days of culture, CD4+ T cells were isolated. Nucleocapsid antibody tests were negative, and the vaccine recipients had no prior SARS-CoV-2 infection. Here immunoSEQ multiplex PCR was the method, and the copy in TCRdb shows in-frame clones only, minus some. The sample includes about 55,000 clones, approximately 70% seen only once; the top ten take about a sixth. Sequencing was performed on CD4+ T cells from PBMCs cultured with SARS-CoV-2 spike peptides, taken before COVID-19 vaccination. Source of these receptors: a human donor who received a COVID-19 vaccine.

This clone has just a few counts. Written as DNA, the CDR3 is TGTGCCAGCAGACATGAACCCGATCAGCCCCAGCATTTT. Its protein is CASRHEPDQPQHF. The V and J genes are TRBV12-3 or TRBV12-4 and TRBJ1-5; D ambiguous. The V end was cut by 6 bases, the J end by 5 bases, with 11 bases between. The CDR3 consists of 13 residues.

V and J are TRBV7-2 and TRBJ2-5; tentative D call: TRBD2 (5 bases). Trimming removed 5 bases at V and 4 bases at J, with 14 bases between. The CDR3 is 14 amino acids. Germline values: CDR1 SGHTA, CDR2 FQGNSA. The CDR3 protein is CASSPRTWGETQYF. The CDR3 DNA follows: TGTGCCAGCAGCCCGAGGACTTGGGGAGAGACCCAGTACTTC.

This chain links TRBV27 with TRBJ2-3; D possibly corresponds to TRBD2 (6 bases). Per the germline V gene, CDR1 is MNHEY and CDR2 is SMNVEV (reference sequence). Trimming cost V 5 bases and J 2 bases, with 32 bases left between them. The CDR3 is made up of 21 amino acids. CDR3 DNA: TGTGCCAGCAGTCGGGCTAGCTATGTGCTCACTAGGCGGGGCCCCACAGATACGCAGTATTTT. The encoded protein is CASSRASYVLTRRGPTDTQYF.

The V and J genes are TRBV5-1 and TRBJ1-4, with D tentatively TRBD1 (5 bases). Trimming stripped 4 bases from V and 8 bases from J, with 15 bases between. The germline CDR1 and CDR2 sequences are SGHRS and YFSETQ. The CDR3 totals 14 residues. For the CDR3, the DNA is TGCGCCAGCAGCCTCCGGGACGTAAGGGAAAAACTGTTTTTT. Its translation: CASSLRDVREKLFF.

The chain is built from TRBV4-2 and TRBJ2-5, with D possibly TRBD2 on 5 matching bases. V lost 3 bases and J lost 5, with 7 bases in between. This CDR3 spans 12 amino acids. Germline V gene lookup returns CDR1 LGHNA and CDR2 YNFKEQ. CDR3 sequence (DNA): TGTGCCAGCAGCCAGTCGGGGGAGACCCAGTACTTC. Its protein product is CASSQSGETQYF.

The chain combines TRBV5-4 with TRBJ2-1, with 16 bases matching TRBD2. V lost 3 bases, J lost 10 bases, and 10 bases stayed unmatched. Germline V CDR1 and CDR2: SGHNT, YYREEE (reference sequence). The CDR3 has 17 residues. The CDR3 DNA reads TGTGCCAGCAGCTCGGGACTAGCGGGGGGGGCCATCGAGGAGCAGTTCTTC. This gives the protein CASSSGLAGGAIEEQFF.

The chain carries TRBV15 and TRBJ2-5; TRBD2 matches 8 bases. The CDR3 loop spans 14 amino acids. After removal of 5 bases from V and 6 bases from J, the junction contained 8 bases not matched to a gene. Looked up from germline, CDR1 is LNHNV and CDR2 is YYDKDF (reference sequence). CDR3 bases: TGTGCCACCAGCTCCGGGAGGGACATAAAGACCCAGTACTTC. This sequence encodes CATSSGRDIKTQYF. The entire variable domain, with the rest obtained from reference TRBV15 and TRBJ2-5, is as follows: DAMVIQNPRYQVTQFGKPVTLSCSQTLNHNVMYWYQQKSSQAPKLLFHYYDKDFNNEADTPDNFQSRRPNTSFCFLDIRSPGLGDTAMYLCATSSGRDIKTQYFGPGTRLLVL.

This clone has a single count. This chain uses TRBV25-1 with TRBJ2-3, with 7 bases lining up with TRBD1. CDR1 and CDR2 from the germline V gene are MGHDK and SYGVNS. The trim removed 8 bases at V and 6 bases at J, leaving 11 bases unmatched. The CDR3 extends over 14 amino acids. The CDR3 here is CASSLYRGADTQYF. The CDR3 DNA sequence: TGTGCCAGCTCGCTTTACAGGGGAGCCGATACGCAGTATTTT.

The J gene is TRBJ2-3, the V gene TRBV5-1, with 10 nucleotides matching TRBD2. Germline V CDR1 and CDR2: SGHRS, YFSETQ. The V and J ends lost 4 bases and 3 bases, in that order; junction bases with no gene match: 14. The CDR3 runs to 18 residues. CDR3 amino acids: CASSPGVAGGFRTDTQYF. In nucleotides, the CDR3 is TGCGCCAGCAGCCCCGGGGTAGCGGGGGGATTCAGGACAGATACGCAGTATTTT.

A few counts support this clone. The chain joins TRBV18 to TRBJ1-2, with 11 bases matching TRBD1. The CDR3 length is 16 residues. Unmatched junction bases numbered 7, after V lost 2 bases and J lost 5 bases. Germline loops: CDR1 KGHSH, CDR2 LQKENI. In nucleotides, the CDR3 is TGTGCCAGCTCACCAAGGACAGGGGGCAATTCTTATGGCTACACCTTC. Its translation: CASSPRTGGNSYGYTF.

The chain employs TRBV20-1 and TRBJ1-2; unclear D gene. The germline V gene has CDR1 DFQATT and CDR2 SNEGSKA (reference sequence). The CDR3 is 11 amino acids. Trimming shortened V by 6 bases and J by 8 bases, and 13 bases separated the two germline ends. Here the CDR3 DNA reads TGCAGTGCCAGTTGGCTAGAAGGCTACACCTTC. The encoded protein is CSASWLEGYTF.

The V gene is TRBV7-9, the J gene TRBJ2-3; weak D call: TRBD1 (6 bases). Trimming removed 4 bases at V and 0 bases at J, with 14 bases between. Germline assignment: CDR1 SEHNR and CDR2 FQNEAQ (reference sequence). This CDR3 has 16 residues. Written as DNA, the CDR3 is TGTGCCAGCAGCTCTCTTGGGGGACAAAGCACAGATACGCAGTATTTT. It translates to CASSSLGGQSTDTQYF. Looking up the rest from reference TRBV7-9 and TRBJ2-3 gives the full variable domain: DTGVSQNPRHKITKRGQNVTFRCDPISEHNRLYWYRQTLGQGPEFLTYFQNEAQLEKSRLLSDRFSAERPKGSFSTLEIQRTEQGDSAMYLCASSSLGGQSTDTQYFGPGTRLTVL.

This sequence joins TRBV28 and TRBJ1-5; no clear D gene. V was cut by 1 base and J by 6 bases, with 4 bases left in between. Looked up from germline, CDR1 is MDHEN and CDR2 is SYDVKM. There are 12 residues in the CDR3. The CDR3 sequence is CASSLYTQPQHF. The CDR3 region has the DNA TGTGCCAGCAGTTTATACACTCAGCCCCAGCATTTT.

The chain has TRBV7-2 and TRBJ2-4, with unresolved D. The CDR3 extends over 14 amino acids. Trimming stripped 6 bases from V and 4 bases from J, with 13 bases between. CDR1 is SGHTA and CDR2 is FQGNSA in the germline V gene. CDR3 amino acids: CASSHNGKKNIQYF. The CDR3 DNA sequence: TGTGCCAGCAGTCATAATGGAAAGAAAAACATTCAGTACTTC.

This sequence joins TRBV6-5 and TRBJ1-4; 7 bases fit TRBD1. With V trimmed by 3 bases and J by 2 bases, 3 bases remained unmatched. CDR3 length equals 15 residues. Per germline, CDR1 MNHEY and CDR2 SVGAGI. CDR3 nucleotides: TGTGCCAGCAGTTATCAGGGGGGGACTAATGAAAAACTGTTTTTT. Translation gives CASSYQGGTNEKLFF.

The chain recombines TRBV29-1 with TRBJ1-2; D may be TRBD1 (6 bases). The germline V gene has CDR1 SQVTM and CDR2 ANQGSEA. V lost 0 bases and J 0 bases, leaving 20 bases between the germline ends. The CDR3 covers 18 residues. CDR3 DNA: TGCAGCGTTGAAGATCGGGGGGAACGGGAGGGGGCTAACTATGGCTACACCTTC. Translating it yields CSVEDRGEREGANYGYTF.

This clone was recorded only once. The rearrangement links TRBV14 to TRBJ2-1; D is undetermined. Germline CDR1 SGHDN, CDR2 FVKESK. Trimming removed 3 bases at V and 2 bases at J, with 11 bases between. The CDR3 has 15 residues. The CDR3 loop is CASSQVMGTYNEQFF. The CDR3 DNA reads as TGTGCCAGCAGCCAGGTAATGGGAACCTACAATGAGCAGTTCTTC.

The rearrangement links TRBV15 to TRBJ2-5, with D unresolved. Trimming shortened V by 1 base and J by 5 bases, and 11 bases separated the two germline ends. Germline CDR1 reads LNHNV; CDR2 reads YYDKDF (reference sequence). The CDR3 loop spans 14 amino acids. The CDR3 DNA follows: TGTGCCACCAGCAGAGCTGGGCTGGAGGAGACCCAGTACTTC. Residues: CATSRAGLEETQYF.

The DNA of the CDR3 is TGCGCCAGCAGTCAAATACAGGGGGCTACTATGGCTAAGACCTTC. Protein sequence: CASSQIQGATMAKTF. The V gene is TRBV23-1, the J gene TRBJ1-2, with 9 bases that match TRBD1. TRBV23-1 is reported as an ORF; its role is uncertain. V shed 2 bases, J shed 14 bases, and the junction held 15 bases outside the gene matches. This CDR3 region has 15 residues.

The rearrangement links TRBV28 to TRBJ2-5, with no clear D. V was clipped by 8 bases and J by 0 bases, with 10 bases between them. This CDR3 comprises 13 residues. Germline loops: CDR1 MDHEN, CDR2 SYDVKM. As DNA, the CDR3 is TGTGCCAGCTCCCGCCGGGACCAAGAGACCCAGTACTTC. Translating gives CASSRRDQETQYF.

The chain uses TRBV5-4 and TRBJ1-2, with D maybe TRBD1 (6 bases). The CDR3 has 13 amino acids. Trimming removed 4 bases from V and 4 bases from J, with 11 bases in between. Germline V gene sequence: CDR1 SGHNT, CDR2 YYREEE (reference sequence). The CDR3 DNA follows: TGTGCCAGCAGCACTACAGGGCCCTATGGCTACACCTTC. Translating gives CASSTTGPYGYTF.

This chain joins TRBV29-1 and TRBJ1-2; D not resolved. CDR1 is SQVTM, CDR2 ANQGSEA, per germline. V gave up 4 bases and J gave up 2 bases, with 11 bases separating them. This CDR3 has 13 residues. CDR3: CSVGTAANYGYTF. The CDR3 DNA reads as TGCAGCGTTGGCACGGCTGCCAACTATGGCTACACCTTC.